What follows are 31 T cell receptor beta chains derived from one specimen sequenced in a study of T cells in Graves' hyperthyroidism and ophthalmopathy. From RNA transcripts, TCR beta CDR3 regions were amplified. The HTBI primer set was used in a first-round RT-PCR of the TCR CDR3. TCRdb called the multiplex PCR reads again in MiXCR, with one record for every CDR3 protein. Of about 590,000 distinct CDR3 sequences listed, around 14% are singletons. Specimen: blood. Receptor source: a woman in her 30s with Graves' hyperthyroidism.

The gene calls are TRBV7-6 and TRBJ2-1; TRBD2 agrees at 9 bases. Germline V gene data show CDR1 as SGHVS and CDR2 as FNYEAQ. This CDR3 has 15 amino acids. The V gene end was trimmed by 5 bases and the J gene end by 6 bases; junction bases not matched to a gene: 8. CDR3 bases: TGTGCCAGCAGCATGGGTAGCGGGAGTCCCAATGAGCAGTTCTTC. Its protein is CASSMGSGSPNEQFF.

This clonotype has just a few counts. The chain is built from TRBV12-3 or TRBV12-4 and TRBJ2-1; D unclear. The CDR3 has 12 amino acids. The ends were cut back, 7 bases at V and 10 bases at J, with 14 bases in the middle. The CDR3 is CASTPVRGEQFF. As DNA, the CDR3 is TGTGCCAGCACCCCCGTAAGAGGCGAGCAGTTCTTC.

The chain recombines TRBV5-1 with TRBJ2-3; 11 bases are shared with TRBD2. J was trimmed by 5 bases and V by 0 bases; bases with no gene match: 8. The CDR3 covers 17 residues. The germline V gene has CDR1 SGHRS and CDR2 YFSETQ. For the CDR3, the DNA is TGCGCCAGCAGCTTGGGGGCACTAGCGGGAGCAGGAGATACGCAGTATTTT. The encoded protein is CASSLGALAGAGDTQYF.

This clonotype was counted ten times or more. The genes are TRBV3-1 and TRBJ2-5; 9 nucleotides match TRBD2. CDR1 is LGHDT and CDR2 is YNNKEL in the germline V gene (reference sequence). Trimming removed 4 bases from V and 4 bases from J; junction bases left unmatched: 10. The CDR3 spans 16 residues. In DNA, the CDR3 is TGTGCCAGCAGCCCTACCTTAGCGGGAGTGCGAGAGACCCAGTACTTC. Protein sequence: CASSPTLAGVRETQYF.

This clonotype was counted many times. The chain recombines TRBV12-5 with TRBJ2-2, with 10 bases identical to TRBD1. After removal of 0 bases from V and 6 bases from J, the junction contained 10 bases not matched to a gene. CDR1 is LGHNT, CDR2 FRNRAP, per germline. This CDR3 comprises 18 residues. The CDR3 bases are TGTGCTAGTGGTTTGGTGACCGGGACAGGGGTCTACGCCGGGGAGCTGTTTTTT. Protein product: CASGLVTGTGVYAGELFF.

This clonotype was counted at least ten times. The chain recombines TRBV7-8 with TRBJ1-1, with 7 positions matching TRBD1. CDR3 length: 11 amino acids. Germline loops: CDR1 SGHVS, CDR2 FQNEAQ. After removal of 3 bases from V and 11 bases from J, the junction contained 3 bases not matched to a gene. CDR3 DNA: TGTGCCAGCAGCTTGACAGGGTATGCTTTCTTT. It yields the protein CASSLTGYAFF.

This clonotype has at least ten counts. J is TRBJ1-1 and V is TRBV3-1; D is perhaps TRBD1 (5 bases). V was trimmed by 4 bases and J by 5 bases, leaving 17 bases between them. Germline-derived CDR1 and CDR2 are LGHDT and YNNKEL (reference sequence). This CDR3 contains 15 residues. The CDR3 here is CASSPLQAPGTEAFF. In DNA form, the CDR3 reads TGTGCCAGCAGCCCACTACAGGCCCCGGGGACTGAAGCTTTCTTT.

This clonotype appeared a few times. Possible read error: a much larger clone is one base away. The rearrangement joins TRBV28 to TRBJ2-2; the D gene could be TRBD1 or TRBD2 (6 bases each). CDR1 and CDR2 (germline): MDHEN, SYDVKM. The CDR3 runs 21 residues. The CDR3 reads CASSFVLNAGRGLRNTGELSF. CDR3 nucleotide sequence: TGTGCCAGCAGTTTCGTTCTAAATGCTGGTCGGGGGCTTAGGAACACCGGGGAGCTGTCTTTT.

CDR3 DNA: TGCGCCAGCAGCCCGCGTGCTAGCGGGAACGAGCAGTTCTTC. Translated, it gives CASSPRASGNEQFF. V is TRBV5-1 and J is TRBJ2-7; 9 positions agree with TRBD2. The tail of the sequence fits TRBJ2-1 better, so the J call may be wrong. Per the germline V gene, CDR1 is SGHRS and CDR2 is YFSETQ. CDR3 length equals 14 residues.

This clonotype was seen ten or more times. The rearrangement joins TRBV7-9 to TRBJ2-7; D perhaps matches TRBD2 (6 bases). Trimming stripped 5 bases from V and 4 bases from J, with 18 bases between. This CDR3 spans 15 amino acids. CDR1 SEHNR and CDR2 FQNEAQ come from the germline V gene (reference sequence). As DNA, the CDR3 is TGTGCCAGCAGCCCCGAGGGCGGGAACCCTTACGAGCAGTACTTC. It is translated as CASSPEGGNPYEQYF.

The sample holds a few counts of this clonotype. The chain uses TRBV24-1 and TRBJ2-7; TRBD1 or TRBD2 may be the D gene (5 bases each). CDR1 is KGHDR and CDR2 is SFDVKD in the germline V gene. The CDR3 has 14 residues. V gave up 12 bases and J gave up 7 bases, with 24 bases separating them. CDR3 region: CAPMRGGPVREQYF. The CDR3, as DNA: TGTGCCCCGATGAGGGGTGGACCAGTGAGGGAGCAGTACTTC.

The chain recombines TRBV12-3 or TRBV12-4 with TRBJ2-3; TRBD2 matches 8 bases. The CDR3 is 18 amino acids. J was trimmed by 2 bases and V by 6 bases; bases with no gene match: 16. The DNA of the CDR3 is TGTGCCAGCAGGGATAGCGGGATAAGAGGGCTAAACACAGATACGCAGTATTTT. Residues: CASRDSGIRGLNTDTQYF.

This clonotype was seen ten or more times. The J gene is TRBJ1-2, the V gene TRBV7-2; D not resolved. Deletions cut 5 bases from V and 3 bases from J, with 19 bases between. CDR3 length: 16 amino acids. From germline, CDR1 is SGHTA and CDR2 FQGNSA. CDR3 in DNA: TGTGCCAGCAGCCCCTCCGCCGTCGGGATATACTATGGCTACACCTTC. As protein: CASSPSAVGIYYGYTF.

The chain combines TRBV7-9 with TRBJ2-3; TRBD2 agrees at 7 bases. The CDR3 is made up of 16 amino acids. V was pared by 1 base and J by 4 bases, with 8 bases of the junction left unmatched. CDR1 is SEHNR, CDR2 FQNEAQ, per germline (reference sequence). The CDR3 reads CASSLGFAGASDTQYF. For the CDR3, the DNA is TGTGCCAGCAGCTTAGGTTTCGCGGGAGCTTCAGATACGCAGTATTTT.

This clonotype occurred many times. CDR3 in amino acids: CASSTSSGNTIYF. The CDR3 nucleotides are TGTGCCAGCAGTACCAGCTCTGGAAACACCATATATTTT. The chain uses TRBV7-6 and TRBJ1-3; no clear D gene. The V gene's germline CDR1 is SGHVS and CDR2 FNYEAQ. Trimming removed 6 bases from V and 0 bases from J, with 6 bases in between. The CDR3 has 13 residues.

This clonotype came up many times. This could be a read error, since a much larger clone is one nucleotide away. The genes are TRBV9 and TRBJ2-3; D is unresolved. CDR1 SGDLS and CDR2 YYNGEE come from the germline V gene. This CDR3 spans 12 amino acids. Trimming shortened V by 4 bases and J by 2 bases, and 5 bases separated the two germline ends. The CDR3: CASSIDTDTQYF. DNA for the CDR3: TGTGCCAGCAGCATAGACACAGATACGCAGTATTTT.

This clonotype was counted ten times or more. The rearrangement links TRBV20-1 to TRBJ1-2, with TRBD1 matching 7 bases. V shed 0 bases, J shed 5 bases, and the junction held 6 bases outside the gene matches. The CDR3 is 14 amino acids. Germline V gene data show CDR1 as DFQATT and CDR2 as SNEGSKA (reference sequence). CDR3 nucleotide sequence: TGCAGTGCTAGAGATGTGAGGGACAGTTATGGCTACACCTTC. This gives the protein CSARDVRDSYGYTF.

This clonotype was picked up many times. The V and J genes are TRBV5-5 and TRBJ1-1; no clear D. Germline lookup yields CDR1 SGHKS and CDR2 YYEKEE (reference sequence). CDR3 size: 14 residues. Trimming took off 2 bases at V and 0 bases at J, with 8 bases between the two ends. CDR3 protein: CASSFRGMNTEAFF. Written as DNA, the CDR3 is TGTGCCAGCAGCTTCCGAGGAATGAACACTGAAGCTTTCTTT.

Ten or more counts support this clonotype. The chain has TRBV6-2 or TRBV6-3 and TRBJ2-1, with TRBD2 identical over 11 bases. From germline, CDR1 is MNHEY and CDR2 SVGEGT. The V and J ends lost 6 bases and 6 bases, in that order; junction bases with no gene match: 7. The CDR3 is 15 residues long. This chain's CDR3 is CASSHPGLAVNEQFF. The CDR3 DNA reads as TGTGCCAGCAGCCATCCGGGACTAGCGGTCAATGAGCAGTTCTTC.

Many counts were recorded for this clonotype. The V and J genes are TRBV3-1 and TRBJ2-7; 7 bases are a match to TRBD2. The V segment lost 3 bases and the J segment 4 bases; nucleotides outside the gene matches: 9. Per the germline V gene, CDR1 is LGHDT and CDR2 is YNNKEL (reference sequence). This CDR3 comprises 15 residues. Here the CDR3 DNA reads TGTGCCAGCAGCCATCGGCTAGCGGTGAGGTACGAGCAGTACTTC. Translating gives CASSHRLAVRYEQYF.

This clonotype came up many times. This chain connects TRBV3-1 to TRBJ1-1; D is unresolved. This CDR3 is 14 amino acids long. V lost 0 bases and J lost 8, with 13 bases in between. Germline V gene data show CDR1 as LGHDT and CDR2 as YNNKEL (reference sequence). This CDR3 reads CASSQDPESLEAFF. CDR3 DNA sequence: TGTGCCAGCAGCCAAGATCCAGAGTCCCTCGAAGCTTTCTTT.

Comment on this clonotype: This could be a read error, since a much larger clone is one nucleotide away. V gene TRBV10-3 combines with J gene TRBJ2-1, with 10 bases matching TRBD2. This CDR3 spans 14 amino acids. V shed 6 bases and J 11 bases; nucleotides not matched to a gene: 10. CDR1 is ENHRY and CDR2 is SYGVKD in the germline V gene. The chain's CDR3 is CAIRELAGKNKQFF. The DNA for the CDR3 is TGTGCCATCAGAGAACTAGCGGGAAAGAATAAGCAGTTCTTC.

The V call is TRBV5-1, the J call TRBJ2-3, with 11 bases matching TRBD1. Losses at the gene ends were 7 bases for V and 0 bases for J; bases not matched to a gene: 7. The V gene's germline CDR1 is SGHRS and CDR2 YFSETQ. CDR3 size: 16 residues. The CDR3 DNA sequence: TGCGCCAGCGGATCGGGGGACAGGGGGAGCACAGATACGCAGTATTTT. Its protein is CASGSGDRGSTDTQYF.

This clonotype was counted many times. The gene calls are TRBV5-1 and TRBJ2-1; 12 bases agree with TRBD2. Germline CDR1 SGHRS, CDR2 YFSETQ. This CDR3 is built from 14 residues. The ends lost 0 bases at V and 15 bases at J; junction bases unmatched: 7. The CDR3 DNA is TGCGCCAGCAGCTTGGTCGAGACTAGCGGGAGCCTGTTCTTC. Its protein is CASSLVETSGSLFF.

There are many counts of this clonotype. The chain uses TRBV6-6 and TRBJ2-4, with TRBD2 identical over 8 bases. CDR3 length equals 21 residues. The germline V gene has CDR1 MNHNY and CDR2 SVGAGI (reference sequence). The J segment lost 8 bases and the V segment lost 2 bases, leaving 26 bases of the junction unmatched. This CDR3 reads CASSYGQALYSGIHSEDIQYF. DNA of the CDR3: TGTGCCAGCAGTTACGGACAAGCTCTCTATAGCGGGATCCATAGCGAGGACATTCAGTACTTC.

This clonotype has ten or more counts. DNA of the CDR3: TGTGCCAGCAGGAGATCAGGAGTGGGCGAGCAGTACTTC. It specifies CASRRSGVGEQYF. V is TRBV6-1 and J is TRBJ2-7; D gene uncertain. The CDR3 length is 13 residues. The V gene's germline CDR1 is MNHNS and CDR2 SASEGT. V lost 6 bases and J 6 bases, leaving 15 bases between the germline ends.

The table lists this clonotype with many counts. CDR3 region: CASSFLLTTNTEAFF. CDR3 DNA: TGTGCCAGCAGTTTCCTCCTTACTACGAACACTGAAGCTTTCTTT. The V call is TRBV12-3 or TRBV12-4, the J call TRBJ1-1; D uncertain. This CDR3 is 15 amino acids long. Between the trimmed V and J ends, which lost 3 bases and 1 base, there was a span of 12 bases.

V is TRBV6-5 and J is TRBJ1-5; D is undetermined. V was trimmed by 3 bases and J by 1 base, leaving 13 bases between them. The germline V gene has CDR1 MNHEY and CDR2 SVGAGI. CDR3 length: 16 residues. CDR3 amino acids: CASSYRPHGSNQPQHF. CDR3 nucleotide sequence: TGTGCCAGCAGTTATCGGCCCCATGGGAGCAATCAGCCCCAGCATTTT.

The gene calls are TRBV6-5 and TRBJ2-1; D might be TRBD2 (6 bases). The CDR3 totals 20 residues. V lost 0 bases to trimming and J lost 3 bases, with 24 bases between them. Germline V gene sequence: CDR1 MNHEY, CDR2 SVGAGI. The CDR3 region has the DNA TGTGCCAGCAGTTACTCGAGTCCTTTTGGCGTAGCGGCTGACTACAATGAGCAGTTCTTC. It yields the protein CASSYSSPFGVAADYNEQFF.

In its sample, this clonotype was seen many times. The chain joins TRBV30 to TRBJ2-2; maybe TRBD1 (5 bases). This CDR3 is built from 15 residues. The germline V and J ends were trimmed by 3 bases and 4 bases, with 15 bases remaining between them. Germline loops: CDR1 GTSNPN, CDR2 SVGIG (reference sequence). The CDR3 here is CAWSQGTTGTGELFF. DNA of the CDR3: TGTGCCTGGAGCCAGGGAACGACCGGCACCGGGGAGCTGTTTTTT.

This clonotype was counted a few times. The V call is TRBV16, the J call TRBJ2-7; D is ambiguous. The CDR3 length is 14 residues. The V and J ends lost 3 bases and 4 bases respectively, with 13 bases between them. In germline, CDR1 is KGHSY, CDR2 FQNENV. CDR3 loop: CASSHNQFFYEQYF. The CDR3 DNA is TGTGCCAGCAGCCACAATCAGTTTTTTTACGAGCAGTACTTC.